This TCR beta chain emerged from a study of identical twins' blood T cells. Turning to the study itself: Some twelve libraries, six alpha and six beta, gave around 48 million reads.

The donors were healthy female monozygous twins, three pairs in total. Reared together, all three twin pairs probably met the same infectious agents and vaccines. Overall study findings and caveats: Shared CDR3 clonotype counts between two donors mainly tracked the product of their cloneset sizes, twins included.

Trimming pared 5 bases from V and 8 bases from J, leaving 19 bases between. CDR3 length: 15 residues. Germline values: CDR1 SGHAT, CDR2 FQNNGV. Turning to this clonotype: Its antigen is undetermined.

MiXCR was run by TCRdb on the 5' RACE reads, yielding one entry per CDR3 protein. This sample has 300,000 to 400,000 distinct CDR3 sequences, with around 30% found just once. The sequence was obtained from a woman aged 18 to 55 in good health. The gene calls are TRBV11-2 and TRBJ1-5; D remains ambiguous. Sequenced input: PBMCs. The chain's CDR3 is CASSRNLVASEPQHF. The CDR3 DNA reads TGTGCCAGCAGCCGCAACCTGGTAGCCTCGGAGCCCCAGCATTTT.